Shown below are 6 T cell receptor beta chains from a single sample sequenced in a study of regulatory T cells in long-lasting Graves disease. Described time point: newly diagnosed GD, antithyroid drugs for less than 3 months. RNA extracted from PBMCs served as the sequencing template. CDR3-region Arm-PCR and iRepertoire HTBI primers produced the TCR beta libraries. Each CDR3 protein gets one entry after TCRdb re-called the multiplex PCR reads with MiXCR. The data contain 450,000 to 500,000 distinct CDR3 sequences, 15% to 20% of them singletons. The sample was also reused in another study, on T cells in Graves' hyperthyroidism and ophthalmopathy.

The input for sequencing was peripheral blood mononuclear cells (PBMCs), taken at new diagnosis, from a patient treated with antithyroid drugs. The receptors originated from a middle-aged man with Graves disease.

This clonotype was recorded a few times. The V call is TRBV7-9, the J call TRBJ1-1; a possible D gene is TRBD1 (5 bases). The CDR3 is 13 residues long. The germline V gene encodes CDR1 SEHNR and CDR2 FQNEAQ (reference sequence). V was shortened by 6 bases and J by 6 bases, with 14 bases between the two germline ends. The CDR3 loop is CASRYWGVSEAFF. In DNA form, the CDR3 reads TGTGCCAGCAGGTATTGGGGGGTCTCTGAAGCTTTCTTT.

This clonotype was picked up a small number of times. V is TRBV5-6 and J is TRBJ2-7, with D perhaps TRBD2 (6 bases). Germline-derived CDR1 and CDR2 are SGHDT and YYEEEE. V lost 0 bases and J lost 4, with 11 bases in between. The CDR3 contains 14 residues. The CDR3 nucleotides read TGTGCCAGCAGCTTGGCTCCTAGCGTATACGAGCAGTACTTC. Amino acid sequence: CASSLAPSVYEQYF.

This clonotype occurred many times. The CDR3 sequence: CSASAPGLAGYEFF. CDR3 nucleotide sequence: TGCAGTGCTAGCGCCCCGGGACTAGCGGGATATGAGTTCTTC. The rearrangement joins TRBV20-1 to TRBJ2-1; TRBD2 agrees at 13 bases. The CDR3 loop spans 14 amino acids. With V trimmed by 3 bases and J by 14 bases, 10 bases remained unmatched. In germline, CDR1 is DFQATT, CDR2 SNEGSKA (reference sequence).

This CDR3 is CASGRGQRAFF. DNA for the CDR3: TGTGCTAGTGGCCGGGGACAGCGGGCTTTCTTT. The chain joins TRBV12-5 to TRBJ1-1, with 7 bases matching TRBD1. This CDR3 comprises 11 residues. CDR1 and CDR2 from the germline V gene are LGHNT and FRNRAP. V was clipped by 6 bases and J by 11 bases; unmatched bases: 6.

This clonotype occurred a few times. This likely comes from a read error, as the CDR3 has no conserved phenylalanine or tryptophan at its end. V is TRBV7-9 and J is TRBJ2-2; tentatively, D is TRBD1 or TRBD2 (5 bases each). V was trimmed by 6 bases and J by 4 bases, leaving 18 bases between them. The CDR3 spans 16 residues. CDR1 is SEHNR, CDR2 FQNEAQ, per germline (reference sequence). CDR3 protein: CASRPWDHKSTGELFL. In DNA form, the CDR3 reads TGTGCCAGCAGGCCGTGGGACCACAAAAGCACCGGGGAGCTGTTTCTT.

V and J are TRBV24-1 and TRBJ2-1; 12 bases are a match to TRBD2. This CDR3 region has 15 residues. Germline values: CDR1 KGHDR, CDR2 SFDVKD. The junction had 7 bases not matched to a gene; V was cut back by 4 bases and J by 10 bases. The CDR3 bases are TGTGCCACCAGTGACCAACTAGCGGGAGGCAACGAGCAGTTCTTC. It is translated as CATSDQLAGGNEQFF.